The present entry profiles one TCR beta chain with its context. Antigen unknown. The PCR was carried out with 60 Vbeta primers and 13 Jbeta primers. Data came from immunoSEQ multiplex PCR; TCRdb stores just in-frame clones and leaves some out. The sample has 90,000 or so clones, roughly 82% seen once. These data are taken from a study of cytomegalovirus exposure and HLA in healthy donors. About the research overall: Out of roughly 170 million T cells, an earlier analysis found roughly 100 million unique TCR beta sequences in total. General observations from the study: TCR beta sequences reportedly predicted the HLA-A and HLA-B alleles of most subjects accurately. TRBV6-2, TRBV6-3 and some other V segments were unresolvable in 87-base-pair reads. It was reported that the classifier diagnosed cytomegalovirus status with high specificity and sensitivity in both the original and validation cohorts.

The CDR3 contains 13 residues. V shed 10 bases and J 5 bases; nucleotides not matched to a gene: 10. CDR1 and CDR2 (germline): ENHRY, SYGVKD. The receptor was derived from a man aged 25 to 40 in good health and CMV-seropositive. The chain joins TRBV10-3 to TRBJ2-7; 8 positions match TRBD2. Input material: PBMCs. The CDR3 coding sequence is TGTGCCACCCTAACTTATAGCGGGGACGAGCAGTACTTC. Translation gives CATLTYSGDEQYF.